This paragraph covers one TCR beta chain sequence. Its antigen is not identified. Healthy donors acted as controls, with matching for age and sex. The sample originates from a study of CD8 T cells in Susac syndrome. When the RNA was reverse transcribed, random hexamers were used with an input of 0.5 to 1 ug. By means of immunoSEQ multiplex PCR, TCR beta CDR3 spanning 54 Vbeta and 13 Jbeta underwent amplification. Via MiXCR, TCRdb re-called the immunoSEQ multiplex PCR reads, giving one row per CDR3 protein. This sample has some 200,000 distinct CDR3 sequences, with approximately 95% found just once. Study-wide findings and caveats: It was acknowledged in the study that its TCR sequencing and HLA analysis involved a relatively small number of individuals.

From germline, CDR1 is MGHRA and CDR2 YSYEKL. Trimming took 0 bases from V and 2 from J, leaving 7 bases between them. The CDR3 consists of 15 residues. V gene TRBV4-1 combines with J gene TRBJ2-2; either TRBD1 or TRBD2 may fit D (5 bases each). Sequenced sample: CD4+ T cells from PBMCs. The receptor was isolated from a human donor in good health. This chain's CDR3 is CASSQEGTNTGELFF. In DNA form, the CDR3 reads TGCGCCAGCAGCCAAGAGGGGACCAACACCGGGGAGCTGTTTTTT.